This T cell receptor beta chain was recovered during a study of CD8 T cells in Susac syndrome. Findings and caveats of the study: As acknowledged by the study, its TCR sequencing and HLA analysis included a relatively small number of individuals.

Germline V gene lookup returns CDR1 SEHNR and CDR2 FQNEAQ (reference sequence). The CDR3 has 18 amino acids. Trimming pared 7 bases from V and 5 bases from J, leaving 27 bases between. When the RNA was reverse transcribed, random hexamers were used with an input of about 0.45 to 1 ug. TCRdb processed the immunoSEQ multiplex PCR reads anew with MiXCR; each CDR3 protein has one entry. The sample holds about 300,000 distinct CDR3 sequences, 92% seen once. As for this clonotype: Its cognate antigen is unknown.

Sequenced sample: CD4+ T cells from PBMCs. The chain uses TRBV7-9 and TRBJ2-1; D is unresolved. This TCR derives from a human donor with multiple sclerosis. CDR3 region: CASTSFGASSTRHNEQFF. DNA of the CDR3: TGTGCCAGCACCTCATTCGGTGCGTCCTCAACGAGGCACAATGAGCAGTTCTTC.